Listed below are T cell receptor beta chains from one sample, sequenced in a study of response to subunit inactivated influenza vaccine. TCRdb re-analysed the RT-PCR reads in MiXCR, keeping a single row per CDR3 protein. The table includes about 480,000 distinct CDR3 sequences, roughly 11% detected once. The sample in question was PBMCs from blood, obtained about 40 days after vaccination. These receptors originate from a man aged 50-59 years who received an inactivated influenza vaccine. Both conserved end residues are part of each CDR3. D genes are given only for firm matches. Expanded clones get a size class; other rows say once, few or many, or leave the size out.

few | NA | TRBJ2-3 | TRBV20-1 | TGCAGTGCTAGAGTAGTCGGAGCCACAGATACGCAGTATTTT | CSARVVGATDTQYF
few | TRBD2 | TRBJ2-5 | TRBV3-1 | TGTGCCAGCAGCCGCGGGACGGGGGGGCCGTTTGAGACCCAGTACTTC | CASSRGTGGPFETQYF
few | NA | TRBJ2-3 | TRBV7-9 | TGTGCCAGCAGCTTAGGGCTGGGCGAGATATGGGATACGCAGTATTTT | CASSLGLGEIWDTQYF
few | NA | TRBJ2-7 | TRBV12-3/TRBV12-4 | TGTGCCAGCAGTTTAGAGGTGCGGACCGAGCAGTACTTC | CASSLEVRTEQYF
few | NA | TRBJ2-6 | TRBV4-3 | TGCGCCAGCAGCCAAGATGTTCCGAGGTCCCTAACCTCTTGGGCCAACGTCCTGACTTTC | CASSQDVPRSLTSWANVLTF
NA | NA | TRBJ2-7 | TRBV18 | TGTGCCAGCTCACCACCACATAGGCGAGGAGGGAAGTACTTC | CASSPPHRRGGKYF
NA | TRBD1 | TRBJ2-7 | TRBV15 | TGTGCCACCAGCAGATTTTTGGACAGGGGGTTTCACGAGCAGTACTTC | CATSRFLDRGFHEQYF
few | NA | TRBJ2-7 | TRBV5-1 | TGCGCCAGCAGCTTGGATTTTTCACTCCGAACCTACGAGCAGTACTTC | CASSLDFSLRTYEQYF
few | TRBD1 | TRBJ2-7 | TRBV9 | TGTGCCAGCAGCGAAAGGACAGGAAATTACGAGCAGTACTTC | CASSERTGNYEQYF
many | TRBD1 | TRBJ2-5 | TRBV20-1 | TGCAGTGCTACCCAGGGGGCCAGAGAGACCCAGTACTTC | CSATQGARETQYF
NA | TRBD1 | TRBJ2-1 | TRBV10-1 | TGCGCCAGCAGTGAGTCCTCCGGACAGGGCCTCAATGAGCAGTTCTTC | CASSESSGQGLNEQFF
few | NA | TRBJ2-5 | TRBV10-2 | TGCGCCAGCAGTGAGTCGATAGTAGTAGAGACCCAGTACTTC | CASSESIVVETQYF
few | NA | TRBJ1-2 | TRBV21-1 | TGTGCCAGCAGCAAATTGACGCTATACTATGGCTACACCTTC | CASSKLTLYYGYTF
many | NA | TRBJ2-6 | TRBV5-1 | TGCGCCAGCAGCTTGATGGGACCGAACTCTGGGGCCAACGTCCTGACTTTC | CASSLMGPNSGANVLTF
many | TRBD1 | TRBJ2-6 | TRBV7-8 | TGTGCCAGCAGCTTGGACAGGGCTGGGGCCAACGTCCTGACTTTC | CASSLDRAGANVLTF
NA | NA | TRBJ2-3 | TRBV10-2 | TGCGCCAGCAGGGGACGAAGAACAGATACGCAGTATTTT | CASRGRRTDTQYF
few | NA | TRBJ1-5 | TRBV10-3 | TGTGCCATCAGTGGGGGTCAGATCAATCAGCCCCAGCATTTT | CAISGGQINQPQHF
many | NA | TRBJ2-3 | TRBV15 | TGTGCCACCAGCAGAGTTTATGGGGGCCGCCAAGGAACAGATACGCAGTATTTT | CATSRVYGGRQGTDTQYF
NA | NA | TRBJ2-3 | TRBV9 | TGTGCCAGCAGCGGAGGGACCACAGATACGCAGTATTTT | CASSGGTTDTQYF
NA | NA | TRBJ2-7 | TRBV7-2 | TGTGCCAGCAGCTTACCAGGGAAAGACCACGAGCAGTACTTC | CASSLPGKDHEQYF
NA | TRBD1 | TRBJ2-5 | TRBV24-1 | TGTGCCACCAGTGATTTGGGCAGGGGGACGGGAGAGACCCAGTACTTC | CATSDLGRGTGETQYF
many | NA | TRBJ1-5 | TRBV6-2/TRBV6-3 | TGTGCCAGCAGCCTTCCGGGGGCGGCCCAGCCCCAGCATTTT | CASSLPGAAQPQHF
few | TRBD1 | TRBJ2-7 | TRBV7-9 | TGTGCCAGCAGCTTAATAGGCGGACAGGGGGCACCCTACGAGCAGTACTTC | CASSLIGGQGAPYEQYF
few | NA | TRBJ2-3 | TRBV10-3 | TGTGCCATCAGTGAGGGGGGCCCAGATACGCAGTATTTT | CAISEGGPDTQYF
NA | TRBD2 | TRBJ2-1 | TRBV11-1 | TGTGCCAGCAGCTTAGCGCCTCTAGCGGGAGATGAGCAGTTCTTC | CASSLAPLAGDEQFF
few | TRBD2 | TRBJ2-3 | TRBV29-1 | TGCAGCGGGCGACTAGCGGGGAGCACAGATACGCAGTATTTT | CSGRLAGSTDTQYF
few | NA | TRBJ2-7 | TRBV3-1 | TGTGCCAGCAGCCCCCTTAGGGGGTCAGCCTACGAGCAGTACTTC | CASSPLRGSAYEQYF